This TCR beta chain was sequenced during a study of OX40 agonist ivuxolimab in advanced cancers. Turning to the study itself: A male proportion of approximately 83% was recorded, with mean age approximately 57 years and range roughly 23 to 79. Study results and limitations: CD8+ T cells showed, on average, more clonal expansion than CD4+ cells. Certain nonresponders additionally had low normalized T-cell clonal expansion.

Germline V gene data show CDR1 as SQVTM and CDR2 as ANQGSEA. V was shortened by 4 bases and J by 5 bases, with 3 bases between the two germline ends. The CDR3 runs to 10 residues. Repertoires were generated with immunoSEQ multiplex PCR, while TCRdb's copy carries only in-frame clones and drops some. The sample includes tens of thousands of clones, roughly 86% of them seen just once. Patients were ruled out by autoimmune disease history or systemic immunosuppression. This clone has more than one count but fewer than ten. The antigen remains unidentified. This sequence joins TRBV29-1 and TRBJ1-5; D is uncertain. The sample was CD4+ or CD8+ T cells sorted from blood, taken in a trial of the OX40 agonist ivuxolimab. The source is an adult with an advanced solid tumor such as melanoma, head and neck, liver or kidney cancer. DNA of the CDR3: TGCAGCGTTGGGGATCAGCCCCAGCATTTT. Protein sequence: CSVGDQPQHF.